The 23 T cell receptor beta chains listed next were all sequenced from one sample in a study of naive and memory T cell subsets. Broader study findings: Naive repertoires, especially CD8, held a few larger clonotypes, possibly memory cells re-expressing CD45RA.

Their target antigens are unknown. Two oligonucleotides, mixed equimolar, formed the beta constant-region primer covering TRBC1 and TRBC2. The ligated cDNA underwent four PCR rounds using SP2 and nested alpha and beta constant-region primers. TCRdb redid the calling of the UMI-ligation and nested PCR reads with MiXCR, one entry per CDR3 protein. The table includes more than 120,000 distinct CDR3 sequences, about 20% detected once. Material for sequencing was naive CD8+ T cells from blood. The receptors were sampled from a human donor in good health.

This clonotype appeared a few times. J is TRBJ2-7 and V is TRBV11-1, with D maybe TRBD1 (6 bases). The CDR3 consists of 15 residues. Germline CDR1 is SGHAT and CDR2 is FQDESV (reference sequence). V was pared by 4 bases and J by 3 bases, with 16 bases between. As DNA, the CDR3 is TGTGCCAGCAGCTCGCAAGTTAAGGGGGTCTACGAGCAGTACTTC. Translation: CASSSQVKGVYEQYF.

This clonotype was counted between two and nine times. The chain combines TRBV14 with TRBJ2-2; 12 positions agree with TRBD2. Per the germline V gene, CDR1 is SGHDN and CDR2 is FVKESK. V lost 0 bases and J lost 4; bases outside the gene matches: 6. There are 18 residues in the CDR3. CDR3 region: CASSQEPLAGGPTGELFF. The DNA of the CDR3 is TGTGCCAGCAGCCAAGAACCTCTAGCGGGAGGGCCCACCGGGGAGCTGTTTTTT.

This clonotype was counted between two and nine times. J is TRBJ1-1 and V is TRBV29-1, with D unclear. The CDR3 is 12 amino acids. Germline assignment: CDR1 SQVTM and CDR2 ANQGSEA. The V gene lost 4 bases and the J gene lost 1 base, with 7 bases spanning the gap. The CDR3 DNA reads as TGCAGCGTTGTCGCGCCGAACACTGAAGCTTTCTTT. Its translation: CSVVAPNTEAFF. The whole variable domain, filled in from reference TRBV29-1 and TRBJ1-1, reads SAVISQKPSRDICQRGTSLTIQCQVDSQVTMMFWYRQQPGQSLTLIATANQGSEATYESGFVIDKFPISRPNLTFSTLTVSNMSPEDSSIYLCSVVAPNTEAFFGQGTRLTVV.

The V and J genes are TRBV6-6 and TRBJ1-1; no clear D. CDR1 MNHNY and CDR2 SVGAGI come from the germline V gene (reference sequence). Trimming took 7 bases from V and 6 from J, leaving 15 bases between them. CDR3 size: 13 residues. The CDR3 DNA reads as TGTGCCAGCATCCCGGGCCCCGTCGCTGAAGCTTTCTTT. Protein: CASIPGPVAEAFF.

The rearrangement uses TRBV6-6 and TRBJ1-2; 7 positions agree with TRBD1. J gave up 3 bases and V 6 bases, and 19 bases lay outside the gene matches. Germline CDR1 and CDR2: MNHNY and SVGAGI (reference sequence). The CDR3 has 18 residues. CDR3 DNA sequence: TGTGCCAGCAGAAGAATCGGCGGACAGGCGGATTATTACTATGGCTACACCTTC. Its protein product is CASRRIGGQADYYYGYTF.

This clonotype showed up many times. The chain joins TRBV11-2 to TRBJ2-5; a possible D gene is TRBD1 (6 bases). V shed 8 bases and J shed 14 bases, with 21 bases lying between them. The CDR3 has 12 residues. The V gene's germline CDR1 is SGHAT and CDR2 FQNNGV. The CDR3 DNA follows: TGTGCCAGCGGACTTACAACAGGGCACCGTTACTTC. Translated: CASGLTTGHRYF. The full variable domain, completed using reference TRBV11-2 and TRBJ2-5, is EAGVAQSPRYKIIEKRQSVAFWCNPISGHATLYWYQQILGQGPKLLIQFQNNGVVDDSQLPKDRFSAERLKGVDSTLKIQPAKLEDSAVYLCASGLTTGHRYFGPGTRLLVL.

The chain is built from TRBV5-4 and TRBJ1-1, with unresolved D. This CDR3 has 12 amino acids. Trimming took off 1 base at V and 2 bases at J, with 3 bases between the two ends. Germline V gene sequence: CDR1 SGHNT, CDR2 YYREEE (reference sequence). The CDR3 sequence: CASSLKNTEAFF. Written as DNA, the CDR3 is TGTGCCAGCAGCTTGAAAAACACTGAAGCTTTCTTT.

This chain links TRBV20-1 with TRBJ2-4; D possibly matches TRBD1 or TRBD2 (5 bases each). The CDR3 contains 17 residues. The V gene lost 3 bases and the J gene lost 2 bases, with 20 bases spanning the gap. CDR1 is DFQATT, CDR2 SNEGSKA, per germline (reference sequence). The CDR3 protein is CSASIILGTGPKNIQYF. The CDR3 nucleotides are TGCAGTGCTAGCATCATCCTCGGGACCGGTCCCAAAAACATTCAGTACTTC.

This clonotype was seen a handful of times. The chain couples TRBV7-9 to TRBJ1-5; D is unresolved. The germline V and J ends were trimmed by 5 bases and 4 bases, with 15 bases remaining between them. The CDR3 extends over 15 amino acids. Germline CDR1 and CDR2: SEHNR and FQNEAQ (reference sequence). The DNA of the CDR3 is TGTGCCAGCAGCCCTACCGACACGGGGAATCAGCCCCAGCATTTT. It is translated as CASSPTDTGNQPQHF.

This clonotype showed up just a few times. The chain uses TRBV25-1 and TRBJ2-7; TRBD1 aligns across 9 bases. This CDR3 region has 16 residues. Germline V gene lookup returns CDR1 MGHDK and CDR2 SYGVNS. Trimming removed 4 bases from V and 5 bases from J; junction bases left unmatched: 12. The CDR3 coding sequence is TGTGCCAGCAGTGCCACGCCGGGACAGGGTACCAACGAGCAGTACTTC. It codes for CASSATPGQGTNEQYF.

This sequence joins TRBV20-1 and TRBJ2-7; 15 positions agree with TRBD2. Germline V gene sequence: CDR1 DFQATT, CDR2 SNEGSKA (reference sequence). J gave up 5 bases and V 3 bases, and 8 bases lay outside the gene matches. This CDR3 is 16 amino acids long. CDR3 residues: CSASLGLAGGVHEQYF. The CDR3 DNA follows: TGCAGTGCTAGCCTAGGACTAGCGGGAGGGGTGCACGAGCAGTACTTC.

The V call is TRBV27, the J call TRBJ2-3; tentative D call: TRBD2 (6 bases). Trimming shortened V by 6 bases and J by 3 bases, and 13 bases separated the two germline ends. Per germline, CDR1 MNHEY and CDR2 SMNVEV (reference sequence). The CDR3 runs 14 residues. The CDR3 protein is CASRRVGGTDTQYF. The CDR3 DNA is TGTGCCAGCAGGCGGGTGGGGGGTACAGATACGCAGTATTTT.

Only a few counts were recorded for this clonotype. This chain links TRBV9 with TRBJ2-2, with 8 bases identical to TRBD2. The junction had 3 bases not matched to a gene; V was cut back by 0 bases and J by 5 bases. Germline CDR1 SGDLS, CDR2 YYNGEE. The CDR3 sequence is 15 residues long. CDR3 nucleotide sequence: TGTGCCAGCAGCGTAGCCCGGGGGGGTACCGGGGAGCTGTTTTTT. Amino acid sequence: CASSVARGGTGELFF.

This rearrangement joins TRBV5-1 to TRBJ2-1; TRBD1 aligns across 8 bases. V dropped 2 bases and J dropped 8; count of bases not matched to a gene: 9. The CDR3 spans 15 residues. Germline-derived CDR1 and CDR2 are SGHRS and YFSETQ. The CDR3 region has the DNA TGCGCCAGCAGCTTCTGGAACCCGACAGGGGATGAGCAGTTCTTC. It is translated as CASSFWNPTGDEQFF.

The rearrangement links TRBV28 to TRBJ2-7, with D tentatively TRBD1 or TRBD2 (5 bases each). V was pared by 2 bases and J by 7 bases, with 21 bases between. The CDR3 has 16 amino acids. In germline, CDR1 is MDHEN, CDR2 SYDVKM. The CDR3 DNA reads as TGTGCCAGCAGTTTAGGGGACCCCCTAATACCGAGAGAGCAGTACTTC. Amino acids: CASSLGDPLIPREQYF.

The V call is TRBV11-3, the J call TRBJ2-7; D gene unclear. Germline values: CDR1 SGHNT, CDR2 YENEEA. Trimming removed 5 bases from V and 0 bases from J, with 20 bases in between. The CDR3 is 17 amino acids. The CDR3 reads CASSLPEPGHSSYEQYF. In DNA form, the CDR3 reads TGTGCCAGCAGCCTGCCCGAACCGGGCCATAGCTCCTACGAGCAGTACTTC.

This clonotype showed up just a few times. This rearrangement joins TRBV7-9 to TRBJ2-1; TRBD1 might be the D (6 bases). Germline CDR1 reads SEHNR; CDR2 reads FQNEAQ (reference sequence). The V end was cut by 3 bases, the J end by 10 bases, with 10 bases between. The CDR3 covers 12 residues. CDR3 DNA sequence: TGTGCCAGCAGCTTTGGGGGCTGGGAGCAGTTCTTC. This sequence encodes CASSFGGWEQFF.

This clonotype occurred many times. The CDR3 is CASSPTGLGEQFF. The CDR3 bases are TGTGCCAGCAGCCCTACGGGGCTGGGGGAGCAGTTCTTC. The chain combines TRBV11-2 with TRBJ2-1; D possibly uses TRBD1 or TRBD2 (5 bases each). CDR1 SGHAT and CDR2 FQNNGV come from the germline V gene. The CDR3 spans 13 residues. Deletions cut 5 bases from V and 10 bases from J, with 15 bases between.

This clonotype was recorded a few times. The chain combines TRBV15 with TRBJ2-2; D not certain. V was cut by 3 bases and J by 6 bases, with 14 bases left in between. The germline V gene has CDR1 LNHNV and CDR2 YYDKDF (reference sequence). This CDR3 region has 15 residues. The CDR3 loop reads CATSRVGIGPGELFF. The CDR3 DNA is TGTGCCACCAGCAGGGTGGGAATAGGACCCGGGGAGCTGTTTTTT.

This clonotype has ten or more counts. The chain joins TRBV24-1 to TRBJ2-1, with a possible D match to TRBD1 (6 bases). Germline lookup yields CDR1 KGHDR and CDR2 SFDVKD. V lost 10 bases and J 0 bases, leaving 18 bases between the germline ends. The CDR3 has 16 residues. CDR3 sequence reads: CATRPLTDSSYNEQFF. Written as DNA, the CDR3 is TGTGCCACGAGACCCTTGACGGACAGCTCCTACAATGAGCAGTTCTTC.

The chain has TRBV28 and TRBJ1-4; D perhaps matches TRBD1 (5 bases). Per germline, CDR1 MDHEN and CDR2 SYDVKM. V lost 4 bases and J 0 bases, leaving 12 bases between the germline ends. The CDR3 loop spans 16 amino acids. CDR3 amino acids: CASSSPDTPTNEKLFF. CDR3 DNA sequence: TGTGCCAGCAGTTCCCCGGACACTCCAACTAATGAAAAACTGTTTTTT.

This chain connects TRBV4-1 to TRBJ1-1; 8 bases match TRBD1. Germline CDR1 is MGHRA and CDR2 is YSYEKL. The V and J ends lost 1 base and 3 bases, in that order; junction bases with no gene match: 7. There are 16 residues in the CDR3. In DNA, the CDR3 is TGCGCCAGCAGCCAAGTATCGGACAGGGCTGACACTGAAGCTTTCTTT. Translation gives CASSQVSDRADTEAFF.

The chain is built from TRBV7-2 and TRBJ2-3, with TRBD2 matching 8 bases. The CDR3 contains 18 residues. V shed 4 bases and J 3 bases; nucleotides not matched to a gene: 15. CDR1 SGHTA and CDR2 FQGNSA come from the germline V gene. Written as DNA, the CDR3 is TGTGCCAGCAGCTCCCTAATAGCGGGACTACTTTTAACAGATACGCAGTATTTT. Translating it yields CASSSLIAGLLLTDTQYF.